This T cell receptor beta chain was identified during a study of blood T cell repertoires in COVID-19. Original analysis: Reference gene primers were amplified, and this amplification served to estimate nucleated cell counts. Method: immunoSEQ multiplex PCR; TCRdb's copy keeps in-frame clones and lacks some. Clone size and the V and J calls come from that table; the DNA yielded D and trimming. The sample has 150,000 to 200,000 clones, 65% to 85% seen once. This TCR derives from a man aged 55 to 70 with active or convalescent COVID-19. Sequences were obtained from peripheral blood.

CDR3 DNA: TGTGCCAGCAGCTTAGGAATTGAGGAAAAACTGTTTTTT. Translated: CASSLGIEEKLFF. The chain uses TRBV13 and TRBJ1-4; no firm D call. Per the germline V gene, CDR1 is PRHDT and CDR2 is FYEKMQ (reference sequence). The ends were cut back, 0 bases at V and 8 bases at J, with 7 bases in the middle. This CDR3 is built from 13 residues.